These 13 T cell receptor beta chains were sequenced from one sample in a study of T cell repertoires in cytomegalovirus infection. TCRdb redid the calling of the reads with MiXCR, one entry per CDR3 protein. Altogether about 300,000 distinct CDR3 sequences are present, about 9.1% being singletons, with the ten largest covering less than 3%. Input material: PBMCs. The source is a human donor in good health (CMV status not recorded). Some clones in this sample may be carry-over from other donors' samples.

Note on this clonotype: It is likely a read error, because the conserved phenylalanine at the end of the CDR3 is missing. This chain joins TRBV7-8 and TRBJ2-5; D might be TRBD2 (6 bases). This CDR3 region has 14 residues. V was cut by 5 bases and J by 4 bases, with 14 bases left in between. CDR1 and CDR2 (germline): SGHVS, FQNEAQ. DNA of the CDR3: TGTGCCAGCAGCCGACTAGGGAGTATAGAGACCCAGTACCTC. This sequence encodes CASSRLGSIETQYL.

At least ten counts were recorded for this clonotype. The J gene is TRBJ2-1, the V gene TRBV6-6; D ambiguous. Germline V CDR1 and CDR2: MNHNY, SVGAGI (reference sequence). V shed 0 bases and J shed 2 bases, with 8 bases lying between them. The CDR3 has 15 residues. CDR3 protein: CASSYSIKAYNEQFF. DNA of the CDR3: TGTGCCAGCAGTTACTCGATTAAGGCCTACAATGAGCAGTTCTTC.

This clonotype was picked up many times. This chain joins TRBV20-1 and TRBJ1-1; 8 bases align to TRBD1. The CDR3 runs 14 residues. The germline CDR1 and CDR2 sequences are DFQATT and SNEGSKA (reference sequence). The V gene end was trimmed by 5 bases and the J gene end by 6 bases; junction bases not matched to a gene: 11. CDR3 loop: CSAGTDRERAEAFF. CDR3 nucleotides: TGCAGTGCTGGAACGGACAGGGAAAGGGCTGAAGCTTTCTTT.

In DNA, the CDR3 is TGTGCCAGCAGCCAAAGGGGCGGGACCCAACTTAATACGCAGTATTTT. The encoded protein is CASSQRGGTQLNTQYF. The chain employs TRBV3-1 and TRBJ2-3; D is perhaps TRBD2 (6 bases). Germline lookup yields CDR1 LGHDT and CDR2 YNNKEL (reference sequence). The CDR3 extends over 16 amino acids. Trimming pared 2 bases from V and 7 bases from J, leaving 19 bases between.

This clonotype was detected ten times or more. The rearrangement links TRBV29-1 to TRBJ1-1; D may be TRBD1 (5 bases). This CDR3 spans 14 amino acids. The germline V gene has CDR1 SQVTM and CDR2 ANQGSEA. V was trimmed by 7 bases and J by 5 bases, leaving 20 bases between them. The CDR3 DNA sequence: TGCAGCGCCAACCTTGGTCCGGGGGGGACTGAAGCTTTCTTT. Protein sequence: CSANLGPGGTEAFF.

This clonotype was observed many times. The V gene is TRBV7-2, the J gene TRBJ2-7; 9 bases are shared with TRBD1. Per germline, CDR1 SGHTA and CDR2 FQGNSA. V lost 5 bases to trimming and J lost 2 bases; unmatched junction nucleotides: 4. This CDR3 has 14 amino acids. The CDR3 here is CASSRGTGTYEQYF. CDR3 nucleotide sequence: TGTGCCAGCAGCCGAGGGACAGGGACCTACGAGCAGTACTTC.

The table lists this clonotype with many counts. The chain joins TRBV11-2 to TRBJ2-7; the D call may be TRBD1 or TRBD2 (5 bases each). Trimming stripped 5 bases from V and 12 bases from J, with 20 bases between. The length of the CDR3 is 13 residues. Germline CDR1 reads SGHAT; CDR2 reads FQNNGV. The CDR3 here is CASSLNTGDVGYV. The CDR3 DNA follows: TGTGCCAGCAGCCTTAACACCGGGGACGTGGGGTACGTC.

The chain uses TRBV28 and TRBJ2-7, with TRBD1 identical over 9 bases. This CDR3 has 16 amino acids. The junction had 13 bases not matched to a gene; V was cut back by 6 bases and J by 4 bases. CDR1 is MDHEN, CDR2 SYDVKM, per germline. The CDR3 spells CASRSAGTGNIYEQYV. In nucleotides, the CDR3 is TGTGCCAGCAGATCTGCCGGGACAGGGAATATTTACGAGCAGTACGTC.

This clonotype has only a few counts. The rearrangement links TRBV5-1 to TRBJ1-1; D is uncertain. The CDR3 length is 14 residues. The germline gives CDR1 SGHRS, CDR2 YFSETQ. The V gene lost 0 bases and the J gene lost 7 bases, with 13 bases spanning the gap. The CDR3 DNA reads as TGCGCCAGCAGCTTGGCCGACTCAACCCATGAAGCTTTCTTT. Its protein product is CASSLADSTHEAFF.

This clonotype was observed a few times. The chain employs TRBV29-1 and TRBJ2-7; 10 nucleotides line up with TRBD1. Germline V gene sequence: CDR1 SQVTM, CDR2 ANQGSEA. The CDR3 has 14 amino acids. V lost 4 bases and J lost 3; bases outside the gene matches: 6. CDR3 region: CSVGGTGEGYEQYF. CDR3 DNA: TGCAGCGTTGGTGGGACAGGGGAAGGCTACGAGCAGTACTTC.

This clonotype has a count of ten or more. The chain couples TRBV6-5 to TRBJ1-1; D remains ambiguous. This CDR3 region has 11 residues. V was cut by 5 bases and J by 10 bases, with 11 bases left in between. Germline V gene sequence: CDR1 MNHEY, CDR2 SVGAGI. The CDR3 reads CASSNTRVAFF. In DNA, the CDR3 is TGTGCCAGCAGTAATACAAGAGTAGCTTTCTTT.

The CDR3 DNA reads TGTGCCAGCTCCCGGGACAACATGAACACTGAAGCTTTCTTT. The encoded protein is CASSRDNMNTEAFF. The J gene is TRBJ1-1, the V gene TRBV18; TRBD1 might be the D (6 bases). CDR1 is KGHSH and CDR2 is LQKENI in the germline V gene. The CDR3 sequence is 14 residues long. V gave up 6 bases and J gave up 0 bases, with 11 bases separating them.

This clonotype has a handful of counts. The chain combines TRBV2 with TRBJ1-5; 11 bases match TRBD1. From germline, CDR1 is SNHLY and CDR2 FYNNEI. With 5 bases clipped from V and 5 bases from J, the junction kept 2 bases outside the gene matches. This CDR3 has 14 amino acids. The CDR3 DNA follows: TGTGCCAGCAGTACGGGACAGGGGGATCAGCCCCAGCATTTT. Amino acids: CASSTGQGDQPQHF.